What follows are 15 T cell receptor beta chains derived from one specimen sequenced in a study of blood T cell repertoires in COVID-19. Assay: immunoSEQ multiplex PCR; the TCRdb copy retains only in-frame clones and omits some. This repertoire shows about 430,000 clones, about 88% found once; its top ten account for about 1.4%. Source material: PBMCs or T cells enriched from blood (not recorded which). All receptors derive from a woman between 18 and 30 years old who had been exposed to COVID-19.

This chain links TRBV5-4 with TRBJ1-2; D gene uncertain. Germline CDR1 reads SGHNT; CDR2 reads YYREEE (reference sequence). Deletions cut 0 bases from V and 0 bases from J, with 6 bases between. CDR3 length equals 14 residues. Written as DNA, the CDR3 is TGTGCCAGCAGCTTGGCGGCGGCTAACTATGGCTACACCTTC. The encoded protein is CASSLAAANYGYTF.

This chain joins TRBV18 and TRBJ2-4; 9 positions match TRBD2. There are 17 residues in the CDR3. Trimming took 2 bases from V and 5 from J; bases not matched to a gene: 10. Germline loops: CDR1 KGHSH, CDR2 LQKENI. The CDR3 sequence is CASSPYSGGPGENIQYF. CDR3 nucleotide sequence: TGTGCCAGCTCACCATATAGCGGGGGCCCCGGGGAAAACATTCAGTACTTC.

This sequence joins TRBV27 and TRBJ2-7, with 7 nucleotides matching TRBD1. This CDR3 region has 12 residues. Losses at the gene ends were 8 bases for V and 6 bases for J; bases not matched to a gene: 7. The germline gives CDR1 MNHEY, CDR2 SMNVEV (reference sequence). The CDR3 loop is CASGDRAGEQYF. The CDR3 DNA reads as TGTGCCAGCGGTGACAGGGCAGGCGAGCAGTACTTC.

The V and J genes are TRBV5-8 and TRBJ1-2, with 8 positions matching TRBD1. The germline V gene has CDR1 SGHTS and CDR2 YDEGEE. This CDR3 has 14 amino acids. With 4 bases clipped from V and 5 bases from J, the junction kept 7 bases outside the gene matches. The CDR3 coding sequence is TGTGCCAGCAGCACGGACAGGGTGGATTATGGCTACACCTTC. Protein: CASSTDRVDYGYTF. Full variable domain (rest looked up from reference TRBV5-8 and TRBJ1-2): EAGVTQSPTHLIKTRGQQATLRCSPISGHTSVYWYQQALGLGLQFLLWYDEGEERNRGNFPPRFSGRQFPNYSSELNVNALELEDSALYLCASSTDRVDYGYTFGSGTRLTVV.

The chain recombines TRBV9 with TRBJ2-3, with a tentative D call TRBD2 (6 bases). Germline lookup yields CDR1 SGDLS and CDR2 YYNGEE. There are 14 residues in the CDR3. V lost 9 bases, J lost 4 bases, and 18 bases lay in between. CDR3: CATQGGGGPDTQYF. For the CDR3, the DNA is TGTGCCACGCAGGGTGGTGGAGGGCCAGATACGCAGTATTTT.

The rearrangement links TRBV7-2 to TRBJ1-1; no clear D. The CDR3 runs 13 residues. V was trimmed by 2 bases and J by 2 bases, leaving 6 bases between them. The germline CDR1 and CDR2 sequences are SGHTA and FQGNSA. The CDR3 DNA is TGTGCCAGCAGCTTAAGTAGTAACACTGAAGCTTTCTTT. Translated: CASSLSSNTEAFF. The variable domain in full, with the rest retrieved from reference TRBV7-2 and TRBJ1-1, is GAGVSQSPSNKVTEKGKDVELRCDPISGHTALYWYRQSLGQGLEFLIYFQGNSAPDKSGLPSDRFSAERTGGSVSTLTIQRTQQEDSAVYLCASSLSSNTEAFFGQGTRLTVV.

The J gene is TRBJ1-2, the V gene TRBV14, with D tentatively TRBD1 (5 bases). The CDR3 sequence is 17 residues long. CDR1 and CDR2 from the germline V gene are SGHDN and FVKESK. Trimming took 1 base from V and 2 from J, leaving 17 bases between them. The CDR3 protein is CASSQGRTNLGNYGYTF. CDR3 DNA: TGTGCCAGCAGCCAAGGAAGGACAAACTTGGGCAACTATGGCTACACCTTC.

This chain uses TRBV19 with TRBJ2-1, with 9 bases aligning to TRBD2. The germline gives CDR1 LNHDA, CDR2 SQIVND (reference sequence). Trimming cost V 0 bases and J 5 bases; bases outside gene matches: 11. This CDR3 has 18 residues. The CDR3 coding sequence is TGTGCCAGTAGTATAGATTGGGTTCTAGCGGGGTACCACAATGAGCAGTTCTTC. This translates into CASSIDWVLAGYHNEQFF.

V gene TRBV5-4 combines with J gene TRBJ1-2; 7 bases map to TRBD1. V lost 0 bases and J lost 0; bases outside the gene matches: 5. This CDR3 spans 16 amino acids. Germline lookup yields CDR1 SGHNT and CDR2 YYREEE (reference sequence). CDR3 bases: TGTGCCAGCAGCTTGGACAGGGGCCGTGCTAACTATGGCTACACCTTC. Translation gives CASSLDRGRANYGYTF.

CDR3 protein: CASSHGVDRVNEKLFF. The CDR3 nucleotides are TGCGCCAGCAGTCACGGTGTGGACAGGGTGAATGAAAAACTGTTTTTT. The chain employs TRBV23-1 and TRBJ1-4; the match to TRBD1 covers 8 bases. TRBV23-1 is an open reading frame, and its role is uncertain. The CDR3 covers 16 residues. Unmatched junction bases numbered 8, after V lost 3 bases and J lost 5 bases.

The chain links TRBV29-1 to TRBJ1-5, with D perhaps TRBD1 (6 bases). The CDR3 has 15 amino acids. Germline CDR1 reads SQVTM; CDR2 reads ANQGSEA. The V gene lost 3 bases and the J gene lost 5 bases, with 17 bases spanning the gap. CDR3 bases: TGCAGCGTTGAGGCAGGGGCTCAATTAGATCAGCCCCAGCATTTT. This translates into CSVEAGAQLDQPQHF.

The rearrangement joins TRBV5-3 to TRBJ1-5, with 7 bases that match TRBD1. TRBV5-3 is an ORF; its function is uncertain. The CDR3 spans 14 residues. Unmatched junction bases numbered 5, after V lost 3 bases and J lost 5 bases. CDR3 sequence (DNA): TGTGCCAGAAGCTCAGACAGGGTCGATCAGCCCCAGCATTTT. Amino acids: CARSSDRVDQPQHF.

V usage is TRBV11-3 and J usage is TRBJ1-4, with D possibly TRBD1 on 5 matching bases. The CDR3 extends over 14 amino acids. Between the trimmed V and J ends, which lost 6 bases and 4 bases, there was a span of 12 bases. Per germline, CDR1 SGHNT and CDR2 YENEEA. CDR3 nucleotides: TGTGCCAGCAGATGCAGGGATTATAATGAAAAACTGTTTTTT. Translation gives CASRCRDYNEKLFF.

The V gene is TRBV11-2, the J gene TRBJ1-2, with 7 bases matching TRBD1. Germline loops: CDR1 SGHAT, CDR2 FQNNGV. The CDR3 sequence is 15 residues long. Trimming cost V 5 bases and J 0 bases; bases outside gene matches: 6. CDR3 in amino acids: CASSPGQLANYGYTF. The CDR3 coding sequence is TGTGCCAGCAGCCCGGGACAGTTAGCTAACTATGGCTACACCTTC.

The chain carries TRBV4-3 and TRBJ1-2, with 7 bases aligning to TRBD1. Germline V CDR1 and CDR2: LGHNA, YSLEER. This CDR3 has 15 residues. V was pared by 5 bases and J by 4 bases, with 10 bases of the junction left unmatched. CDR3 bases: TGCGCCAGCAGCTCCCGGACAGGACGTAGCTATGGCTACACCTTC. Residues: CASSSRTGRSYGYTF.